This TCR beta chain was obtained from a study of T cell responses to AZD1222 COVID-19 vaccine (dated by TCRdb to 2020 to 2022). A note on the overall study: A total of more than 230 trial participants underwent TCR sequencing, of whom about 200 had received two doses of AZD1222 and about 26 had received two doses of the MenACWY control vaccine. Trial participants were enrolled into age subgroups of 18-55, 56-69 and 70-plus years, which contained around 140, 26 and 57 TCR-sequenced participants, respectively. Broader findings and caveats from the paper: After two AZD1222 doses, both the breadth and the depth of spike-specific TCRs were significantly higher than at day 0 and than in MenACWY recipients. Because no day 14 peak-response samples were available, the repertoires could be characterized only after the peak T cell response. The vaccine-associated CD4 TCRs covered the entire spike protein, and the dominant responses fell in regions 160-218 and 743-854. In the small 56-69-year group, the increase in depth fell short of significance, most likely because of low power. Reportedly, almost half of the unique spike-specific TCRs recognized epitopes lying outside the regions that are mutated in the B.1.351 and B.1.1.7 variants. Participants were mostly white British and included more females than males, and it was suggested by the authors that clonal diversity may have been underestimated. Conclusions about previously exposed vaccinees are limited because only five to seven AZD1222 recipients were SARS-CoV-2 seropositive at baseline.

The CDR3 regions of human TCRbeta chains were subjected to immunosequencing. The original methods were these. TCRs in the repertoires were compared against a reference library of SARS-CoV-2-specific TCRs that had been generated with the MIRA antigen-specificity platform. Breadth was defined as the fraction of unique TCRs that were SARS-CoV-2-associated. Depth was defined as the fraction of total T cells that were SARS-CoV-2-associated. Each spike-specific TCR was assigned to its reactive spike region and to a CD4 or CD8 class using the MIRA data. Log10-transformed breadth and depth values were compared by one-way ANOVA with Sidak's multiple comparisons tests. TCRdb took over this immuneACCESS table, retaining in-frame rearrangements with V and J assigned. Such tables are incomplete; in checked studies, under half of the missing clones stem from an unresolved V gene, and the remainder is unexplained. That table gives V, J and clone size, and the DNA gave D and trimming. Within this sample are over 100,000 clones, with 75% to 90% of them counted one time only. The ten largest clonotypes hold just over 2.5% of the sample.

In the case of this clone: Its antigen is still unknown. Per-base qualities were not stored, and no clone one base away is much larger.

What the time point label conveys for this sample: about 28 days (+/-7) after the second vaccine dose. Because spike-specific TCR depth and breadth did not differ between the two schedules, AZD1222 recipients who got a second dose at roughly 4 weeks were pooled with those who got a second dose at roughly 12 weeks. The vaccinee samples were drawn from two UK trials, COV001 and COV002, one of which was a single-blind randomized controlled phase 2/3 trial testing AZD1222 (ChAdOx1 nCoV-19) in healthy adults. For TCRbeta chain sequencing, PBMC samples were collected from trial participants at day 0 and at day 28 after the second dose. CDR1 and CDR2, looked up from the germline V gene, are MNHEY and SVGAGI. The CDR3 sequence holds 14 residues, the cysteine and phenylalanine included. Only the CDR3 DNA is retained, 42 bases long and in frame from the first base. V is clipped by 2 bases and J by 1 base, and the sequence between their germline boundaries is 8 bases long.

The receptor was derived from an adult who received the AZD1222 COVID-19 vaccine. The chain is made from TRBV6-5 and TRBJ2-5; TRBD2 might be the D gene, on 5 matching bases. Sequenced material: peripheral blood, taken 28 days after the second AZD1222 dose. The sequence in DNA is TGTGCCAGCAGTTACACCCTAGCCCAAGAGACCCAGTACTTC. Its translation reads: CASSYTLAQETQYF.